This T cell receptor (beta chain) was captured in a study of shared clonotypes between healthy human individuals. As to this clone: Its antigen remains unidentified.

Both subsets, CD45RA+ naive and CD45RA-negative memory, were split from the CD4+ cells. Data came from immunoSEQ multiplex PCR; TCRdb stores just in-frame clones and leaves some out. The sample contains millions of clones, 90% to 95% of which appear only once. The CDR3 extends over 14 amino acids. Trimming took 3 bases from V and 6 from J, leaving 12 bases between them. Germline loops: CDR1 KGHSH, CDR2 LQKENI. Findings and caveats of the study: In general, naive subsets displayed greater estimated richness than memory subsets did.

This sequence joins TRBV18 and TRBJ2-1, with unresolved D. This TCR came from a man aged 18 to 30 in good health. Sequencing used naive CD4+ T cells sorted from blood. Subset of the sample: CD45RA+ positively selected. CDR3 region: CASSPPERFNEQFF. The CDR3 bases are TGTGCCAGCTCACCTCCAGAGAGATTCAATGAGCAGTTCTTC.